This is a list of T cell receptor beta chains from one sample in a study of blood T cell repertoires in COVID-19. The repertoire was sequenced with immunoSEQ multiplex PCR; TCRdb's copy has only in-frame clones and lacks some. The table lists roughly 250,000 clones, around 88% of them singletons. The sequencing sample was made of peripheral blood. The receptor source for this set is a man aged 25 to 40 with acute or convalescent COVID-19. Each CDR3 is given with its conserved first and last residue. D genes are given only for firm matches. Size is omitted from some rows. Given values are once, few, many or a class for expanded clones.

size	D	V	J	DNA	CDR3
-	-	TRBV28	TRBJ1-2	TGTGCCAGCAGGTACAGGTGGGTGGGCAATGGCTACACCTTC	CASRYRWVGNGYTF
-	-	TRBV19	TRBJ2-1	TGTGCCAGTAGAGAGAAAAGCTCCTACAATGAGCAGTTCTTC	CASREKSSYNEQFF
-	-	TRBV5-1	TRBJ2-1	TGCGCCAGCAGCTTGACGTTGGAGTGGCGCTACAATGAGCAGTTCTTC	CASSLTLEWRYNEQFF
-	-	TRBV30	TRBJ2-7	TGTGCCTGGAGACACAGGATAGACGGGACAACCTACGAGCAGTACTTC	CAWRHRIDGTTYEQYF
-	TRBD2	TRBV2	TRBJ2-1	TGTGCCAGCAGCTCCGATAGGCTAGCGGGGAGGGTACCCTACAATGAGCAGTTCTTC	CASSSDRLAGRVPYNEQFF
-	TRBD2	TRBV6-1	TRBJ2-4	TGTGCCAGCATTGATAGCGGGAGGGTCTCGGCCGGGTGGGGGTACTTC	CASIDSGRVSAGWGYF
once	TRBD1	TRBV6-6	TRBJ1-1	TGTGCCAGCAGTCCGGGACAGAACCAGAACACTGAAGCTTTCTTT	CASSPGQNQNTEAFF
-	-	TRBV18	TRBJ2-7	TGTGCCAGCTCACCTGTCCGTCTAGTCGTCCCCTACGAGCAGTACTTC	CASSPVRLVVPYEQYF
-	-	TRBV7-3	TRBJ1-6	TGTGCCAGCAGTTCCCAGGGTAATTCACCCCTCCACTTT	CASSSQGNSPLHF
-	-	TRBV28	TRBJ2-2	TGTGCCAGCAGTTTTCGCAGCGGGGAGCTGTTTTTT	CASSFRSGELFF
-	-	TRBV5-1	TRBJ1-1	TGCGCCAGCAGCTTGGCCTGGGCCCAGAACACTGAAGCTTTCTTT	CASSLAWAQNTEAFF
-	TRBD2	TRBV4-1	TRBJ2-1	TGCGCCAGCAGAGGGACCGGGACTAGACCATACAATGAGCAGTTCTTC	CASRGTGTRPYNEQFF
-	TRBD1	TRBV2	TRBJ2-7	TGTGCCAGCAATTCGGACAGGGGATGGGGCGAGCAGTACTTC	CASNSDRGWGEQYF
-	-	TRBV15	TRBJ1-5	TGTGCCACCAGCAGAGATCTTGATCAGGGGAAGTGGCCCCAGCATTTT	CATSRDLDQGKWPQHF
-	TRBD1	TRBV28	TRBJ2-4	TGTGCCAGCCTTCCAACTGGACAGGTATTAGAAAACATTCAGTACTTC	CASLPTGQVLENIQYF
once	-	TRBV19	TRBJ1-2	TGTGCCAGTAGTATTAGAGCTCCCTATGGCTACACCTTC	CASSIRAPYGYTF
-	TRBD2	TRBV28	TRBJ2-7	TGTGCCAGCAGTTCCCCCGGCCCCGGACTAGCGGGGGGGCCCTACGAGCAGTACTTC	CASSSPGPGLAGGPYEQYF
once	TRBD2	TRBV30	TRBJ2-4	TGTGCCTGGAGTGTATACAGCGGGAGGGGGAACATTCAGTACTTC	CAWSVYSGRGNIQYF
-	-	TRBV10-1	TRBJ2-4	TGCGCCAGCAGTGAGTCGAGGGCAGGTCGAAACATTCAGTACTTC	CASSESRAGRNIQYF
-	TRBD1	TRBV10-3	TRBJ1-4	TGTGCCAGCGGGACAGGATTTGCAACTAATGAAAAACTGTTTTTT	CASGTGFATNEKLFF
-	-	TRBV5-1	TRBJ1-2	TGCGCCAGCAGCTTGAATAGGGGCGGCTACACCTTC	CASSLNRGGYTF
once	-	TRBV28	TRBJ2-7	TGTGCCAGCAGCGGAAAGAAACAGCTCTCCTACGAGCAGTACTTC	CASSGKKQLSYEQYF
-	-	TRBV30	TRBJ1-5	TGTGCCTGGAGTCAGGGGAGCGGACAGCCCCAGCATTTT	CAWSQGSGQPQHF
-	-	TRBV2	TRBJ2-4	TGTGCCAGCCAGAATCAGGGTCTAGCCAAAAACATTCAGTACTTC	CASQNQGLAKNIQYF
-	-	TRBV4-2	TRBJ2-2	TGTGCCAGCAGCCAAGGGGGCTATAACACCGGGGAGCTGTTTTTT	CASSQGGYNTGELFF
-	TRBD2	TRBV3-1/TRBV3-2	TRBJ2-1	TGTGCCAGCAGCCAGGCGGGGGTTTTTAATGAGCAGTTCTTC	CASSQAGVFNEQFF
-	-	TRBV6-5	TRBJ1-6	TGTGCCAGCAGGGCCCGGTGGCGGGTCCTCCACTTT	CASRARWRVLHF
few	TRBD1	TRBV3-1/TRBV3-2	TRBJ1-4	TGTGCCAGCAGCGGTTACAGGGGAACTAATGAAAAACTGTTTTTT	CASSGYRGTNEKLFF
-	TRBD2	TRBV5-1	TRBJ2-5	TGCGCCAGCAGCTTACTAGCGTCCCCGGGGGAGACCCAGTACTTC	CASSLLASPGETQYF
-	-	TRBV28	TRBJ1-1	TGTGCCAGCAGCCGCGATCGGGTCAGCACTGAAGCTTTCTTT	CASSRDRVSTEAFF
-	-	TRBV5-1	TRBJ1-1	TGCGCCAGCAGCTACACAGGGCCTCGGGGCACTGAAGCTTTCTTT	CASSYTGPRGTEAFF
-	TRBD1	TRBV19	TRBJ2-1	TGTGCCAGTAGTATAGCTCGGACAGGTCAGGGTGAGCAGTTCTTC	CASSIARTGQGEQFF
-	-	TRBV6-5	TRBJ2-6	TGTGCCAGCACCGAACAGATCGCTGGGGCCAACGTCCTGACTTTC	CASTEQIAGANVLTF
-	TRBD1	TRBV6-6	TRBJ1-2	TGTGCCAGCAGTTCACATGCCGGGACAGGGCACTATGGCTACACCTTC	CASSSHAGTGHYGYTF
-	TRBD1	TRBV7-9	TRBJ1-3	TGTGCCAGCAGCTTCGGGACAGGAAAAAACACCATATATTTT	CASSFGTGKNTIYF
-	-	TRBV6-6	TRBJ1-5	TGTGCCAGCGTAAATCGGGGTAGCAATCAGCCCCAGCATTTT	CASVNRGSNQPQHF
-	-	TRBV5-1	TRBJ1-1	TGCGCCAGCAGCCAAAGTGTGCACAGCAACACTGAAGCTTTCTTT	CASSQSVHSNTEAFF
once	TRBD1	TRBV12-3/TRBV12-4	TRBJ1-5	TGTGCCAGCAGCCCTGACAGGGACCAGCCCCAGCATTTT	CASSPDRDQPQHF
-	TRBD2	TRBV14	TRBJ2-1	TGTGCCAGCAGCCAAGAGAAAGGGCGGGAGGGCCTCTACAATGAGCAGTTCTTC	CASSQEKGREGLYNEQFF
-	-	TRBV30	TRBJ1-2	TGTGCCTGGATAATCAAACCTAACAGGATCTATGGCTACACCTTC	CAWIIKPNRIYGYTF
-	-	TRBV19	TRBJ2-6	TGTGCCAGCACACAGTTCTCTGGGGCCAACGTCCTGACTTTC	CASTQFSGANVLTF
once	-	TRBV28	TRBJ2-1	TGTGCCAGCAGTTTATCCGTAGAACAGTTCTTC	CASSLSVEQFF
few	TRBD1	TRBV29-1	TRBJ2-5	TGCAGCGTTGACTGGGACAGGGGTTGGGGACAAGAGACCCAGTACTTC	CSVDWDRGWGQETQYF
-	TRBD1	TRBV6-1	TRBJ1-1	TGTGCCAGCAGTGATTTAGGACAGGGGTACACTGAAGCTTTCTTT	CASSDLGQGYTEAFF
-	-	TRBV6-5	TRBJ1-2	TGTGCCACTTTAATCGCCGGGACACGCAACTATGGCTACACCTTC	CATLIAGTRNYGYTF
-	-	TRBV7-9	TRBJ2-5	TGTGCCAGCAGCTTGGAGCGTCAAGAGACCCAGTACTTC	CASSLERQETQYF
-	-	TRBV7-3	TRBJ1-1	TGTGCCAGCACCGCAGGGCCGAACACTGAAGCTTTCTTT	CASTAGPNTEAFF
once	-	TRBV9	TRBJ1-3	TGTGCCAGCAATAGGCAGGGTGGCACTGGAAACACCATATATTTT	CASNRQGGTGNTIYF
-	-	TRBV12-3/TRBV12-4	TRBJ1-5	TGTGCCAGCAGTTGGGCAGGGAATCAGCCCCAGCATTTT	CASSWAGNQPQHF
-	TRBD2	TRBV10-2	TRBJ2-5	TGCGCCAGCACCGTAGCGGGAGTAACAGAGACCCAGTACTTC	CASTVAGVTETQYF
-	TRBD2	TRBV11-3	TRBJ2-3	TGTGCCAGCAGCCCCGGACTAGCGATTACCACAGATACGCAGTATTTT	CASSPGLAITTDTQYF
-	TRBD2	TRBV4-2	TRBJ2-3	TGTGCCAGCAGCCAACTCGGACTAGCGGGGGACACAGATACGCAGTATTTT	CASSQLGLAGDTDTQYF
-	TRBD1	TRBV27	TRBJ2-7	TGTGCCAGCAGTTTCTCTGGACAGGGTTCAACCTACGAGCAGTACTTC	CASSFSGQGSTYEQYF
-	-	TRBV9	TRBJ1-1	TGTGCCAGCAGCCTCCAGACAGGCCAGATAATCACTGAAGCTTTCTTT	CASSLQTGQIITEAFF
-	TRBD1	TRBV28	TRBJ1-2	TGTGCCAGCAGTTTAGGGACAGGGGTCTACACCTTC	CASSLGTGVYTF